This is a list of T cell receptor beta chains from one sample in a study of T cells in Graves' hyperthyroidism and ophthalmopathy. TCRdb itself ran the multiplex PCR reads through MiXCR, one entry per CDR3 protein. The sample includes a few hundred thousand distinct CDR3 sequences, about 15% of them seen just once. Material for sequencing was blood. All receptors derive from a woman aged 30 to 39 with Graves' hyperthyroidism. Each CDR3 is given with its conserved first and last residue. The D gene is left open where the match is weak. Size is omitted from some rows. Given values are once, few, many or a class for expanded clones.

len,d_gene,v_gene,j_gene,abundance,CDR3aa,CDR3nt
12,NA,TRBV20-1,TRBJ2-5,many,CSALGYQETQYF,TGCAGTGCTCTAGGATACCAAGAGACCCAGTACTTC
14,NA,TRBV18,TRBJ2-1,many,CASSPGSQHNEQFF,TGTGCCAGCTCACCTGGCTCCCAGCACAATGAGCAGTTCTTC
16,TRBD2,TRBV7-2,TRBJ2-7,NA,CASSSSGTSGTYEQYF,TGTGCCAGCAGCTCTTCCGGGACTAGCGGGACCTACGAGCAGTACTTC
13,NA,TRBV6-1,TRBJ2-7,few,CASRPRTTYEQYF,TGTGCCAGCAGACCCCGGACCACCTACGAGCAGTACTTC
15,TRBD1,TRBV27,TRBJ1-5,NA,CASSQGVLSNQPQHF,TGTGCCAGCAGTCAGGGGGTTTTGAGCAATCAGCCCCAGCATTTT
13,NA,TRBV27,TRBJ1-1,many,CASSLQANTEAFF,TGTGCCAGCAGTTTACAGGCGAACACTGAAGCTTTCTTT
20,TRBD1,TRBV6-2/TRBV6-3,TRBJ2-1,many,CASSYPTGGNEAGSYNEQFF,TGTGCCAGCAGTTACCCAACAGGGGGCAACGAAGCGGGCTCCTACAATGAGCAGTTCTTC
13,NA,TRBV10-3,TRBJ2-1,NA,CAAAGFLTNEQFF,TGTGCCGCCGCAGGGTTCCTTACCAATGAGCAGTTCTTC
13,TRBD1,TRBV7-9,TRBJ2-1,few,CASSLGQGYEQFF,TGTGCCAGCAGCCTGGGACAGGGGTATGAGCAGTTCTTC
13,NA,TRBV20-1,TRBJ2-7,few,CSAWTASSYEQYF,TGCAGTGCTTGGACAGCCTCGTCCTACGAGCAGTACTTC
17,TRBD1,TRBV28,TRBJ1-5,many,CASSSASGGRVTRPQHF,TGTGCCAGCAGTTCGGCTTCAGGGGGCAGGGTGACAAGGCCCCAGCATTTT
17,TRBD2,TRBV28,TRBJ2-7,many,CASSLVEVGLKPYEQYF,TGTGCCAGCAGTTTAGTTGAGGTGGGACTAAAACCCTACGAGCAGTACTTC
13,NA,TRBV11-2,TRBJ1-4,many,CASSERGLEKLFF,TGTGCCAGCAGCGAGCGGGGGCTGGAAAAACTGTTTTTT
15,TRBD2,TRBV18,TRBJ2-4,few,CASSPPSSGSHIQYF,TGTGCCAGCTCACCACCCAGTAGCGGGAGTCACATTCAGTACTTC
15,NA,TRBV27,TRBJ1-2,many,CASSFSGQNPYGYTF,TGTGCCAGCAGTTTTTCAGGGCAGAACCCCTATGGCTACACCTTC
14,TRBD1,TRBV20-1,TRBJ1-2,many,CSARRDSRLPGYTF,TGCAGTGCTAGGAGGGACAGTCGGCTCCCTGGCTACACCTTC
22,TRBD2,TRBV7-2,TRBJ2-2,few,CASSLAEGGRTSGRVDTGELFF,TGTGCCAGCAGCTTAGCAGAGGGGGGACGGACTAGCGGGAGGGTGGACACCGGGGAGCTGTTTTTT
18,TRBD2,TRBV7-6,TRBJ2-3,many,CASSQGTSGMFWTDTQYF,TGTGCCAGCAGCCAGGGCACTAGCGGGATGTTTTGGACAGATACGCAGTATTTT